This is a list of T cell receptor beta chains from one sample in a study of OX40 agonist ivuxolimab in advanced cancers. The repertoire was sequenced with immunoSEQ multiplex PCR; TCRdb's copy has only in-frame clones and lacks some. This table holds about 13,000 clones, about 68% found once. The source was CD4+ or CD8+ T cells sorted from blood, collected in a trial of the OX40 agonist ivuxolimab. These receptors all stem from an adult with an advanced solid tumor such as melanoma, head and neck, liver or kidney cancer. Both conserved end residues are part of each CDR3. A D gene is named only where the DNA matches it firmly. Size is omitted from some rows. Given values are once, few, many or a class for expanded clones.

d_call j_call clone_size v_call cdr3_nt cdr3_aa
TRBD2 TRBJ2-4 NA TRBV10-3 TGTGCCATCAGTCCGACTGGGCGGGAGGGACTAGGCAAAAACATTCAGTACTTC CAISPTGREGLGKNIQYF
NA TRBJ2-4 once TRBV9 TGTGCCAGCAGCGTAGGACCGGCAGCCCCTATTCAGTACTTC CASSVGPAAPIQYF
NA TRBJ1-6 NA TRBV10-3 TGTGCCCAAGGTGGGCCCGGACTCCTCCACTTT CAQGGPGLLHF
NA TRBJ2-7 NA TRBV27 TGTGCCAGCAGTTTGGGCGTAGGTTACGAGCAGTACTTC CASSLGVGYEQYF
NA TRBJ1-3 NA TRBV6-4 TGTGCCAGCAAGCCAGGCGGGAGAAACACCATATATTTT CASKPGGRNTIYF
NA TRBJ2-3 NA TRBV4-1 TGCGCCAGCAGCCAAAGGTTTATTACGATAGGGGGCACAGATACGCAGTATTTT CASSQRFITIGGTDTQYF
NA TRBJ1-2 NA TRBV7-9 TGTGCCAGCAGCCCGACGGGTAACTATGGCTACACCTTC CASSPTGNYGYTF
TRBD1 TRBJ1-2 few TRBV2 TGTGCCAGCAGCAGCCCGGGACAGAACTATGGCTACACCTTC CASSSPGQNYGYTF
NA TRBJ1-2 NA TRBV19 TGTGCCAGTTTTACCTCCGGGACGGACTATGGCTACACCTTC CASFTSGTDYGYTF
NA TRBJ1-6 NA TRBV5-1 TGCGCCAGCAGCTTGTGGGCAGACTATAATTCACCCCTCCACTTT CASSLWADYNSPLHF
NA TRBJ2-4 NA TRBV28 TGTGCCACGAAATCACGGTGGAACATTCAGTACTTC CATKSRWNIQYF
NA TRBJ2-1 NA TRBV11-2 TGTGCCAGCAGCTTAGTTGGCACCAGTCTGGCTTTGGGTGATGAGCAGTTCTTC CASSLVGTSLALGDEQFF
NA TRBJ2-3 medium-sized TRBV2 TGTGCCAGCAGCCCTGGGACCTCAAGCACAGATACGCAGTATTTT CASSPGTSSTDTQYF
NA TRBJ2-7 NA TRBV5-4 TGTGCCAGCAGCTTAGGGACTCCAGGGTACGAGCAGTACTTC CASSLGTPGYEQYF
NA TRBJ2-7 medium-sized TRBV4-1 TGCGCCAGCAGCCAAGACGAGGGTGAGTACGAGCAGTACTTC CASSQDEGEYEQYF
NA TRBJ2-4 NA TRBV7-6 TGTGCCAGCAGCTTAGGGGGGGAAGGAGACATTCAGTACTTC CASSLGGEGDIQYF
TRBD1 TRBJ1-6 NA TRBV19 TGTGCCAGTAGGTCGGGGGGGACAGCAAATTCACCCCTCCACTTT CASRSGGTANSPLHF
TRBD1 TRBJ2-2 few TRBV29-1 TGCAGCGTTGAAGATTATGGGACAGAGACCGGGGAGCTGTTTTTT CSVEDYGTETGELFF
TRBD1 TRBJ2-7 NA TRBV7-3 TGTGCCAGCAGCCACCGGGACAGTAGTACCTACGAGCAGTACTTC CASSHRDSSTYEQYF
TRBD1 TRBJ1-1 NA TRBV4-3 TGCGCCAGCAGCCCCGGGACAGTCCTTCGGAACACTGAAGCTTTCTTT CASSPGTVLRNTEAFF
NA TRBJ2-3 once TRBV6-1 TGTGCCAGCAGCGTGGACGGGGGACGCACAGATACGCAGTATTTT CASSVDGGRTDTQYF
NA TRBJ1-1 NA TRBV7-9 TGTGCCAGCAGCCCTAGGGACACTGAAGCTTTCTTT CASSPRDTEAFF
NA TRBJ2-7 NA TRBV5-1 TGCGCCGGGGGGGACAGGAGATACGAGCAGTACTTC CAGGDRRYEQYF
NA TRBJ2-7 NA TRBV28 TGTGCCAGCAGCTCTCTCGTTGGAGCTAGCAACTACGAGCAGTACTTC CASSSLVGASNYEQYF
TRBD1 TRBJ1-1 NA TRBV10-3 TGTGCCATCACCTCGACAGGGGCCATGAACACTGAAGCTTTCTTT CAITSTGAMNTEAFF
NA TRBJ2-2 NA TRBV9 TGTGCCAGCAACTGGGGGGAGGCGGACACCGGGGAGCTGTTTTTT CASNWGEADTGELFF
TRBD2 TRBJ2-3 NA TRBV7-8 TGTGCCAGCAGCCCCGCGGGAGGATCTCCCTTCCTCACAGATACGCAGTATTTT CASSPAGGSPFLTDTQYF
NA TRBJ1-6 many TRBV5-4 TGTGCCAGCAGCTCTGATCCGAATTCACCCCTCCACTTT CASSSDPNSPLHF
TRBD2 TRBJ2-3 NA TRBV18 TGTGCCAGCTCGGAACTAGCGGGGGGGCAAAGCACAGATACGCAGTATTTT CASSELAGGQSTDTQYF
NA TRBJ2-1 NA TRBV2 TGTGCCAGCAGTGAAAGAGAGGACTACCAGTTCTTC CASSEREDYQFF
NA TRBJ1-1 NA TRBV28 TGTGCCAGCAGTTGGACCGCGGGGACTGAAGCTTTCTTT CASSWTAGTEAFF
NA TRBJ1-1 NA TRBV6-5 TGCGCCAGCACCAGGACACTTAACACTGAAGCTTTCTTT CASTRTLNTEAFF
TRBD1 TRBJ2-7 NA TRBV28 TGTGCCAGCAGTGAAACAGGGGACCTATCCTACGAGCAGTACTTC CASSETGDLSYEQYF
NA TRBJ2-1 NA TRBV2 TGTGCCAGCAGTGGGGACTCGAGCTCCTACAATGAGCAGTTCTTC CASSGDSSSYNEQFF
NA TRBJ2-2 few TRBV9 TGTGCCAGCAGCCTGAACACCGGGGAGCTGTTTTTT CASSLNTGELFF
NA TRBJ1-5 NA TRBV4-2 TGTGCCAGCAGCCAAGACGATCAGAGACAGAGCAATCAGCCCCAGCATTTT CASSQDDQRQSNQPQHF
TRBD1 TRBJ2-2 NA TRBV6-6 TGTGCCAGCAGTTACTCTGACAGGGTAGACACCGGGGAGCTGTTTTTT CASSYSDRVDTGELFF
NA TRBJ2-5 NA TRBV6-1 TGTGCCAGCAGTGACAGGGGCGGCGAGACCCAGTACTTC CASSDRGGETQYF
NA TRBJ2-2 NA TRBV2 TGTGCCAGCAGTGAGACGGCCCGGGAGCTGTTTTTT CASSETARELFF
NA TRBJ1-2 medium-sized TRBV27 TGTGCCAGCAGTCCCTCCCAGGTCGCTAACTATGGCTACACCTTC CASSPSQVANYGYTF
NA TRBJ2-1 NA TRBV9 TGTGCCAGCAGCGTACAGGGAAATGAGCAGTTCTTC CASSVQGNEQFF
NA TRBJ1-4 NA TRBV4-3 TGCGCCAGCAGCCAAGATGGGGGCTTGGGGTTGACTAATGAAAAACTGTTTTTT CASSQDGGLGLTNEKLFF
NA TRBJ1-2 NA TRBV4-2 TGTGCCAGCAGCCAAGATACAGGAAGTAACTATGGCTACACCTTC CASSQDTGSNYGYTF
NA TRBJ2-7 NA TRBV13 TGTGCCAGCACCGAAGTGAGCAAAACCTACGAGCAGTACTTC CASTEVSKTYEQYF
TRBD1 TRBJ1-5 few TRBV5-4 TGTGCCAGCAGCTCGGACAGGGACTATTGTAATCAGCCCCAGCATTTT CASSSDRDYCNQPQHF
TRBD2 TRBJ2-1 NA TRBV11-2 TGTGCCAGCAGCGCTGAAGGACTAGCGGGGGGGCGGGAGCAGTTCTTC CASSAEGLAGGREQFF
NA TRBJ2-1 medium-sized TRBV11-2 TGTGCCAGCAGCCCCTGGCGGGGGCTCAATGAGCAGTTCTTC CASSPWRGLNEQFF
TRBD1 TRBJ1-6 few TRBV4-3 TGCGCCAGCAGCCGGATTACAGGGGGCGGTTCACCCCTCCACTTT CASSRITGGGSPLHF
NA TRBJ1-2 NA TRBV7-9 TGTGCCAGCAGCACCAGGACAGCTTCCTATGGCTACACCTTC CASSTRTASYGYTF
NA TRBJ1-5 NA TRBV28 TGTGCCAGCAGTTTTTATTTTGGAGGTAGCAATCAGCCCCAGCATTTT CASSFYFGGSNQPQHF
NA TRBJ2-2 few TRBV14 TGTGCCAGCAGCTTGCGGGCCACAACCGGGGAGCTGTTTTTT CASSLRATTGELFF